Sequencing of this T cell receptor beta chain was carried out in a study of T cell repertoires in cytomegalovirus infection (dated by TCRdb to about 2019). Regarding the complete study: Recently identified HLA-C-restricted CMV epitopes, whose presentation resists viral immunomodulation, were targeted by peptide stimulations together with well-studied HLA-B-restricted epitopes. Donor HLA type was relevant to the analysis, because carriage of CMV infection together with the matching HLA type was indicated by public TCR beta signatures. What the research found in general, with its limitations: The ex vivo response was dominated by HLA-C-restricted CMV-specific TCR beta clonotypes, and the single most frequent clonotype in two of eight donors was supplied by these HLA-C-restricted clonotypes. Cumulative frequency of public TCR beta family members discriminated carriers of CMV infection plus the relevant HLA type in this cohort and an independent approximately 350-donor cohort.

The sample's treatment or condition, from its label and the paper: in vitro stimulation with specific CMV peptide epitopes to enrich CMV-specific T cells. Reads for this sample came from an Illumina HiSeq 1500. TCRdb ran its own pipeline on the public reads, namely fastp trimming at Q25 and MiXCR clone calling, and kept in-frame beta chains. One record per CDR3 amino acid sequence lists the most common genes and DNA. Counted in this sample were about 890,000 distinct CDR3 sequences; less than 40% of them appeared once. The ten largest clones capture 11% to 15% of the sample. Sequences MNHNS (CDR1) and SASEGT (CDR2) are obtained from the germline V gene. The CDR3 runs 17 amino acids, cysteine and phenylalanine included. The retained sequence is limited to the CDR3, 51 bases, with the frame set at the first base. Germline trimming amounts to 6 bases on V and 5 bases on J, with 18 as the count of junction bases outside the gene matches.

This clonotype was found a few times. Its antigen target is currently unknown. Within one base of it there is no much larger clone, and no base qualities were kept. Recombination linked TRBV6-1 to TRBJ1-1, with 7 bases in between that match TRBD1. The sequencing used cultured CD8+ T cells from PBMCs, collected from culture after CMV antigen stimulation. This receptor was obtained from a human donor in good health (CMV status not recorded). Some clones in this sample may be carry-over from other donors' samples. This receptor has the CDR3 CASRAQTGREGKTEAFF. In nucleotide form, the sequence is TGTGCCAGCAGAGCCCAGACAGGGCGAGAGGGGAAGACTGAAGCTTTCTTT.